This record looks at one T cell receptor beta chain sequence and its context. Its antigen is undetermined. The junction differs from germline at one of its ends, possibly a read error. This sample is drawn from a study of tumor-infiltrating lymphocytes in primary liver carcinoma. About the research overall: Those enrolled were patients of both sexes, who were aged 30 to 69 years.

Scientists recovered RNA and DNA together from roughly 20-30 mg of unsorted bulk tissue. Germline CDR1 reads MNHEY; CDR2 reads SVGEGT. The CDR3 sequence is 16 residues long. A constant-region primer primed TCR beta cDNA synthesis from about 530 ng of total RNA. TCR beta libraries came from three nested multiplex PCR rounds using slightly modified ARM-PCR. Rounds one and two of PCR, each of roughly 10 cycles, were primed with TRBV1-TRBV30 forward primers and a C-beta reverse primer. TCRdb reanalysed the multiplex PCR reads using MiXCR and keeps one entry per CDR3 protein. This table has approximately 88,000 distinct CDR3 sequences, less than 70% appearing once. Study-wide findings and caveats: Whereas tumor region pairs overlapped more, tumor-adjacent and tumor-blood pairs overlapped less.

The chain links TRBV6-2 or TRBV6-3 to TRBJ2-5; 8 positions match TRBD2. The sample taken for sequencing was tumor-adjacent normal liver tissue. The TCR originated in a middle-aged man with primary liver carcinoma and hepatitis B virus infection. The CDR3 sequence: CTSESLSGGLQETQYF. The CDR3 nucleotides are TGTACCAGCGAGTCTTTGTCGGGGGGGTTACAAGAGACCCAGTACTTC.